This TCR beta chain was identified in a study of T-cell reconstitution after alpha-beta-depleted transplantation in children. With 5 bases removed from V and 4 bases from J, the gap between germline ends came to 9 bases. Germline V CDR1 and CDR2: SNHLY, FYNNEI. The CDR3 has 12 residues. For TCRbeta, the library was prepared with unique molecular identifiers. TCRdb recomputed calls from the PCR reads with MiXCR, one row per CDR3 protein. The sample holds hundreds of thousands of distinct CDR3 sequences, about an eighth seen once. This chain connects TRBV2 to TRBJ2-7; D remains ambiguous. This clonotype was obtained from a girl aged 2-15 years with congenital amegakaryocytic thrombocytopenia, due to receive a stem cell transplant. The sequenced sample was PBMCs, obtained before TCRalphabeta/CD19-depleted stem cell transplant. CDR3 loop: CASSRVLYEQYF. The CDR3, as DNA: TGTGCCAGCAGTAGGGTGCTATACGAGCAGTACTTC.